This TCR beta chain was captured in a study of response to subunit inactivated influenza vaccine. TCRdb reprocessed the RT-PCR reads with MiXCR, giving one entry per CDR3 protein. The sample holds approximately 500,000 distinct CDR3 sequences, about an eighth seen once. The CDR3 length is 14 residues. The V end lost 2 bases, the J end lost 2 bases, and 9 bases lay between the germline ends. The germline gives CDR1 MNHNS, CDR2 SASEGT. Overall study results and limits: The authors suggested that every seasonal influenza vaccination recruits few new T cells.

Comments on this clonotype: Its antigen is undetermined.

The sample was PBMCs from blood, taken about 6 weeks after vaccination. This TCR derives from a man aged 50 to 59 who received an inactivated influenza vaccine. The chain combines TRBV6-1 with TRBJ1-1; a weak D match, TRBD1 (5 bases). CDR3 sequence reads: CASSETGVNTEAFF. CDR3 sequence (DNA): TGTGCCAGCAGTGAAACAGGAGTAAACACTGAAGCTTTCTTT.